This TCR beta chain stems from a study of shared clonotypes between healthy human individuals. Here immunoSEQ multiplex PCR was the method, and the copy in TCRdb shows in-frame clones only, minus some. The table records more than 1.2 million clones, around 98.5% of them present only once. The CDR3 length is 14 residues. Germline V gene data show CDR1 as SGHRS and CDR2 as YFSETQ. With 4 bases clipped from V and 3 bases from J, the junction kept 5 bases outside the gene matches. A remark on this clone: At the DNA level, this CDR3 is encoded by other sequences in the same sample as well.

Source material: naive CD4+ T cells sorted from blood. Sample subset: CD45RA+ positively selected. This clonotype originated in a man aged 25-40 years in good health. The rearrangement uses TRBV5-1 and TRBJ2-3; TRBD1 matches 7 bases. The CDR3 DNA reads TGCGCCAGCAGCCCGGGACAGATTACAGATACGCAGTATTTT. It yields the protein CASSPGQITDTQYF.